This is a list of T cell receptor beta chains from one sample in a study of OX40 agonist ivuxolimab in advanced cancers. TCRdb's copy holds only in-frame clones and misses some; the assay was immunoSEQ multiplex PCR. The profile shows about 40,000 clones, roughly four fifths of them singletons. Sequencing was performed on CD4+ or CD8+ T cells sorted from blood, taken in a trial of the OX40 agonist ivuxolimab. Source of these receptors: an adult with an advanced solid tumor such as melanoma, head and neck, liver or kidney cancer. The CDR3 runs from the conserved cysteine through the conserved F or W. D genes are given only for firm matches. Size is stated for part of the rows, as once, few or many counts, or as a class when the clone is expanded.

d_gene: .; v_gene: TRBV11-2; j_gene: TRBJ2-3; abundance: .; CDR3nt: TGTGCCAGCAGCTTCAACCAAGGCGATACGCAGTATTTT; CDR3aa: CASSFNQGDTQYF
d_gene: TRBD1; v_gene: TRBV5-8; j_gene: TRBJ2-7; abundance: .; CDR3nt: TGTGCCAGCAGCTTGACAGGGGTTAGCTACGAGCAGTACTTC; CDR3aa: CASSLTGVSYEQYF
d_gene: .; v_gene: TRBV29-1; j_gene: TRBJ2-7; abundance: .; CDR3nt: TGCAGCGTTGGGAGGCTAGGGGAGCAGTACTTC; CDR3aa: CSVGRLGEQYF
d_gene: TRBD1; v_gene: TRBV27; j_gene: TRBJ2-7; abundance: .; CDR3nt: TGTGCCAGCAGTCAGACAGGGGGGTTCTACGAGCAGTACTTC; CDR3aa: CASSQTGGFYEQYF
d_gene: .; v_gene: TRBV6-6; j_gene: TRBJ1-5; abundance: .; CDR3nt: TGTGCCAGCAGTTCCACCGGGGGGGGCAGGCAGCCCCAGCATTTT; CDR3aa: CASSSTGGGRQPQHF
d_gene: TRBD1; v_gene: TRBV5-5; j_gene: TRBJ1-2; abundance: .; CDR3nt: TGTGCCAGCGGACTCCCCAACCTAGGGACAGGAGATAGTGGCTACACCTTC; CDR3aa: CASGLPNLGTGDSGYTF
d_gene: .; v_gene: TRBV28; j_gene: TRBJ2-7; abundance: .; CDR3nt: TGTGCCAGCACCCTGACGAGGGAATTTTACGAGCAGTACTTC; CDR3aa: CASTLTREFYEQYF
d_gene: .; v_gene: TRBV7-9; j_gene: TRBJ1-5; abundance: .; CDR3nt: TGTGCCAGCAGCTTAGATGCGGGGTACAATCAGCCCCAGCATTTT; CDR3aa: CASSLDAGYNQPQHF
d_gene: .; v_gene: TRBV7-2; j_gene: TRBJ2-1; abundance: .; CDR3nt: TGTGCCAGCAGTAGTCTCCGGACGAAGCGGTTCTTC; CDR3aa: CASSSLRTKRFF
d_gene: .; v_gene: TRBV5-5; j_gene: TRBJ2-3; abundance: once; CDR3nt: TGTGCCAGCAGCTTGGGGTGGGGGGGCACAGATACGCAGTATTTT; CDR3aa: CASSLGWGGTDTQYF
d_gene: .; v_gene: TRBV19; j_gene: TRBJ2-5; abundance: .; CDR3nt: TGTGCCAGTAGTATGGGGCAGGCCCAGTACTTC; CDR3aa: CASSMGQAQYF
d_gene: TRBD2; v_gene: TRBV7-2; j_gene: TRBJ2-1; abundance: .; CDR3nt: TGTGCCAGCAGCTTCCCCTGGACTAGCGGGGGGAAGAACAATGAGCAGTTCTTC; CDR3aa: CASSFPWTSGGKNNEQFF
d_gene: TRBD2; v_gene: TRBV7-9; j_gene: TRBJ2-1; abundance: .; CDR3nt: TGTGCCAGCAGCCGGGGACTAGCTAATGAGCAGTTCTTC; CDR3aa: CASSRGLANEQFF
d_gene: .; v_gene: TRBV5-5; j_gene: TRBJ1-2; abundance: .; CDR3nt: TGTGCCAGCAGCCTGGGACTTCAAGGGATGTGGTATGGCTACACCTTC; CDR3aa: CASSLGLQGMWYGYTF
d_gene: .; v_gene: TRBV14; j_gene: TRBJ1-1; abundance: once; CDR3nt: TGTGCCAGCAGCCAAGTGGGCAGGGTGGGAGCTTTCTTT; CDR3aa: CASSQVGRVGAFF
d_gene: .; v_gene: TRBV19; j_gene: TRBJ1-2; abundance: few; CDR3nt: TGTGCCAGTAGTATTCGGGGAGCGGATGGCTACACCTTC; CDR3aa: CASSIRGADGYTF
d_gene: .; v_gene: TRBV4-3; j_gene: TRBJ2-7; abundance: .; CDR3nt: TGCGCCAGCAGCAGGGGGTCCGGGAGCTCCTACGAGCAGTACTTC; CDR3aa: CASSRGSGSSYEQYF
d_gene: .; v_gene: TRBV7-2; j_gene: TRBJ2-3; abundance: .; CDR3nt: TGTGCCAGCAGCTGGGACCCGGGCCCGGGGTATTTT; CDR3aa: CASSWDPGPGYF
d_gene: .; v_gene: TRBV5-1; j_gene: TRBJ2-7; abundance: .; CDR3nt: TGCGCCAGCAGCGCCACAGGCTACGAGCAGTACTTC; CDR3aa: CASSATGYEQYF
d_gene: .; v_gene: TRBV7-8; j_gene: TRBJ2-1; abundance: few; CDR3nt: TGTGCCAGCAGCTTAGGACAGAACAATGAGCAGTTCTTC; CDR3aa: CASSLGQNNEQFF
d_gene: TRBD2; v_gene: TRBV5-4; j_gene: TRBJ2-7; abundance: .; CDR3nt: TGTGCCAGCAGCACGGGACTAGCGACCTACGAGCAGTACTTC; CDR3aa: CASSTGLATYEQYF
d_gene: .; v_gene: TRBV27; j_gene: TRBJ2-7; abundance: few; CDR3nt: TGTGCCAGCAGTGTATCGGGAAACGAGCAGTACTTC; CDR3aa: CASSVSGNEQYF
d_gene: .; v_gene: TRBV19; j_gene: TRBJ2-1; abundance: .; CDR3nt: TGTGCCAGTAGTATTATGGACAGCTCCTACAATGAGCAGTTCTTC; CDR3aa: CASSIMDSSYNEQFF